These 26 T cell receptor beta chains were sequenced from one sample in a study of blood T cell repertoires in COVID-19. The assay was immunoSEQ multiplex PCR, and TCRdb's table has in-frame clones only and misses some. Of under 300,000 clones listed, roughly 90% are singletons. The sequencing sample was made of peripheral blood. These receptors came from a woman aged 25 to 39 with acute or convalescent COVID-19.

The J gene is TRBJ2-7, the V gene TRBV5-1; 11 bases line up with TRBD2. Germline V gene sequence: CDR1 SGHRS, CDR2 YFSETQ. V lost 5 bases to trimming and J lost 6 bases; unmatched junction nucleotides: 4. This CDR3 has 13 residues. CDR3 nucleotide sequence: TGCGCCAGCAGACTAGCGGGAGTAGGCGAGCAGTACTTC. The encoded protein is CASRLAGVGEQYF.

The chain couples TRBV5-1 to TRBJ2-3; a possible D gene is TRBD1 (6 bases). Trimming left V 7 bases short and J 0 bases short, with 9 bases between. The CDR3 is 13 residues long. Germline values: CDR1 SGHRS, CDR2 YFSETQ. The CDR3 sequence is CASFQGSTDTQYF. Written as DNA, the CDR3 is TGCGCCAGCTTCCAGGGGAGCACAGATACGCAGTATTTT.

CDR3 amino acids: CAVRAWIGLVSGANVLTF. Written as DNA, the CDR3 is TGTGCCGTACGGGCCTGGATCGGACTGGTCTCTGGGGCCAACGTCCTGACTTTC. J is TRBJ2-6 and V is TRBV24-1; a weak D match, TRBD2 (5 bases). CDR1 and CDR2 from the germline V gene are KGHDR and SFDVKD. The CDR3 runs 18 residues. Deletions cut 12 bases from V and 0 bases from J, with 23 bases between.

This clone has just one count. The identical CDR3 is also encoded by other nucleotide sequences in the sample. The chain links TRBV19 to TRBJ2-5; D may be TRBD2 (6 bases). The CDR3 has 13 residues. The germline V gene has CDR1 LNHDA and CDR2 SQIVND (reference sequence). V was cut by 3 bases and J by 7 bases, with 12 bases left in between. The CDR3 is CASSIGGLGTQYF. Here the CDR3 DNA reads TGTGCCAGTAGTATCGGGGGACTCGGGACCCAGTACTTC. Drawing the rest from reference TRBV19 and TRBJ2-5, the complete variable domain is DGGITQSPKYLFRKEGQNVTLSCEQNLNHDAMYWYRQDPGQGLRLIYYSQIVNDFQKGDIAEGYSVSREKKESFPLTVTSAQKNPTAFYLCASSIGGLGTQYFGPGTRLLVL.

The chain uses TRBV11-2 and TRBJ2-5, with TRBD2 identical over 7 bases. CDR1 and CDR2 from the germline V gene are SGHAT and FQNNGV. V was clipped by 6 bases and J by 2 bases; unmatched bases: 9. The CDR3 extends over 15 amino acids. As DNA, the CDR3 is TGTGCCAGCAGTCTGGGGGTACTAGCGCAAGAGACCCAGTACTTC. The encoded protein is CASSLGVLAQETQYF.

This clone has a handful of counts. The CDR3 DNA follows: TGTGCCAGCACCATATGGACAGGGACCTACAATGAGCAGTTCTTC. Amino acid sequence: CASTIWTGTYNEQFF. The chain links TRBV28 to TRBJ2-1, with 8 bases that match TRBD1. V dropped 7 bases and J dropped 2; count of bases not matched to a gene: 7. The CDR3 loop spans 15 amino acids. Germline V lookup: CDR1 MDHEN, CDR2 SYDVKM.

This rearrangement joins TRBV3-1 (or the pseudogene TRBV3-2) to TRBJ2-2; the match to TRBD1 covers 10 bases. Per germline, CDR1 LGHDT and CDR2 YNNKEL (reference sequence). V shed 4 bases, J shed 5 bases, and the junction held 10 bases outside the gene matches. The CDR3 contains 17 residues. Here the CDR3 reads CASSPFPGTGETGELFF. CDR3 bases: TGTGCCAGCAGCCCTTTTCCGGGGACAGGGGAAACCGGGGAGCTGTTTTTT.

V is TRBV30 and J is TRBJ1-4; tentatively, D is TRBD1 (5 bases). The CDR3 contains 18 residues. V was trimmed by 2 bases and J by 6 bases, leaving 25 bases between them. Germline assignment: CDR1 GTSNPN and CDR2 SVGIG (reference sequence). CDR3 loop: CAWSTNLAGYGAYEKLFF. The CDR3 DNA reads TGTGCCTGGAGTACGAACCTTGCAGGGTATGGGGCATATGAAAAACTGTTTTTT.

CDR3 DNA: TGTGCCAGCAGCCCCCTTTTGCGGAGTAGGGGCTACACCTTC. Translating gives CASSPLLRSRGYTF. The chain is built from TRBV27 and TRBJ1-2; D is ambiguous. The V end was cut by 6 bases, the J end by 8 bases, with 19 bases between. The germline CDR1 and CDR2 sequences are MNHEY and SMNVEV (reference sequence). The CDR3 has 14 amino acids.

The chain combines TRBV24-1 with TRBJ2-1, with 9 bases that match TRBD1. The germline CDR1 and CDR2 sequences are KGHDR and SFDVKD. After removal of 3 bases from V and 5 bases from J, the junction contained 4 bases not matched to a gene. The CDR3 sequence is 15 residues long. The CDR3 coding sequence is TGTGCCACCAGTGATCCGGGACAGGGTGACAATGAGCAGTTCTTC. Amino acid sequence: CATSDPGQGDNEQFF.

This chain uses TRBV19 with TRBJ1-1; tentative D call: TRBD1 (6 bases). Trimming shortened V by 3 bases and J by 5 bases, and 10 bases separated the two germline ends. The length of the CDR3 is 13 residues. CDR1 is LNHDA, CDR2 SQIVND, per germline (reference sequence). For the CDR3, the DNA is TGTGCCAGTAGTATCTCCGGGACAACTGAAGCTTTCTTT. Translation gives CASSISGTTEAFF.

CDR3 DNA sequence: TGTGCCAGCAGTGGAAGGACTAGCGGGAGCGATGAGCAGTTCTTC. Translated, it gives CASSGRTSGSDEQFF. The chain employs TRBV2 and TRBJ2-1, with TRBD2 matching 13 bases. This CDR3 has 15 amino acids. After removal of 4 bases from V and 8 bases from J, the junction contained 5 bases not matched to a gene. Germline-derived CDR1 and CDR2 are SNHLY and FYNNEI. The entire variable domain, with the rest obtained from reference TRBV2 and TRBJ2-1, is as follows: EPEVTQTPSHQVTQMGQEVILRCVPISNHLYFYWYRQILGQKVEFLVSFYNNEISEKSEIFDDQFSVERPDGSNFTLKIRSTKLEDSAMYFCASSGRTSGSDEQFFGPGTRLTVL.

This clone turned up a few times. This chain connects TRBV9 to TRBJ2-7; unclear D gene. Per the germline V gene, CDR1 is SGDLS and CDR2 is YYNGEE. The CDR3 contains 14 residues. Trimming shortened V by 0 bases and J by 0 bases, and 7 bases separated the two germline ends. In nucleotides, the CDR3 is TGTGCCAGCAGCGTAGCCATGAGCTCCTACGAGCAGTACTTC. This codes for CASSVAMSSYEQYF.

This clone was seen once. V and J are TRBV30 and TRBJ2-7; 11 bases map to TRBD1. With 3 bases clipped from V and 0 bases from J, the junction kept 4 bases outside the gene matches. This CDR3 has 15 residues. Germline-derived CDR1 and CDR2 are GTSNPN and SVGIG (reference sequence). CDR3 sequence reads: CAWSLGQGASYEQYF. As DNA, the CDR3 is TGTGCCTGGAGCCTCGGACAGGGGGCCTCCTACGAGCAGTACTTC.

The chain recombines TRBV9 with TRBJ2-5, with TRBD2 identical over 14 bases. This CDR3 is 20 amino acids long. Trimming cost V 4 bases and J 4 bases; bases outside gene matches: 18. CDR1 and CDR2 from the germline V gene are SGDLS and YYNGEE. The CDR3 DNA follows: TGTGCCAGCAGCTCCTGGGGACTAGCGGGAGAGGCCAAAAGTCGAGAGACCCAGTACTTC. Translated, it gives CASSSWGLAGEAKSRETQYF.

This sequence joins TRBV6-4 and TRBJ1-3; D gene unclear. V lost 1 base and J 0 bases, leaving 10 bases between the germline ends. The CDR3 is made up of 16 amino acids. Germline V lookup: CDR1 MRHNA, CDR2 SNTAGT. The DNA for the CDR3 is TGTGCCAGCAGTGACTATCCGTTCAGCTCTGGAAACACCATATATTTT. This encodes CASSDYPFSSGNTIYF.

V and J are TRBV29-1 and TRBJ2-5, with a weak D call TRBD1 (6 bases). Germline CDR1 is SQVTM and CDR2 is ANQGSEA. Trimming left V 6 bases short and J 4 bases short, with 9 bases between. The CDR3 is 11 residues long. CDR3 amino acids: CSVGHLETQYF. The CDR3 region has the DNA TGCAGCGTGGGACACCTAGAGACCCAGTACTTC.

V is TRBV3-1 (or the pseudogene TRBV3-2) and J is TRBJ2-1; 10 bases line up with TRBD2. CDR1 LGHDT and CDR2 YNNKEL come from the germline V gene (reference sequence). This CDR3 contains 17 residues. J gave up 7 bases and V 4 bases, and 13 bases lay outside the gene matches. The CDR3 sequence: CASSRRPAGGGENEQFF. The CDR3 region has the DNA TGTGCCAGCAGCCGACGCCCAGCGGGAGGGGGGGAGAATGAGCAGTTCTTC.

A note on this clone: At one end, the junction sequence differs from germline, possibly due to a read error. This chain links TRBV9 with TRBJ2-1, with D possibly being TRBD2 (5 bases). Germline CDR1 SGDLS, CDR2 YYNGEE. CDR3 length: 12 amino acids. CDR3 amino acids: CASSVGADEQFF. CDR3 in DNA: TGTGCCAGCAGTGTAGGAGCGGATGAGCAGTTCTTC. Variable domain in full (rest from reference TRBV9 and TRBJ2-1): DSGVTQTPKHLITATGQRVTLRCSPRSGDLSVYWYQQSLDQGLQFLIQYYNGEERAKGNILERFSAQQFPDLHSELNLSSLELGDSALYFCASSVGADEQFFGPGTRLTVL.

The gene calls are TRBV7-9 and TRBJ2-5; a weak D match, TRBD1 (6 bases). The germline V gene has CDR1 SEHNR and CDR2 FQNEAQ (reference sequence). The V end lost 5 bases, the J end lost 1 base, and 11 bases lay between the germline ends. The CDR3 loop spans 14 amino acids. The CDR3 bases are TGTGCCAGCAGCAGAACAGGGCTCCAAGAGACCCAGTACTTC. This codes for CASSRTGLQETQYF.

The genes are TRBV11-3 and TRBJ2-1; TRBD2 matches at 8 bases. CDR1 and CDR2 (germline): SGHNT, YENEEA. The CDR3 is 19 amino acids. After removal of 5 bases from V and 3 bases from J, the junction contained 18 bases not matched to a gene. CDR3 bases: TGTGCCAGCAGCGGAGGGAGGGGGTCTAGCGGGCTGTTCTACAATGAGCAGTTCTTC. This translates into CASSGGRGSSGLFYNEQFF.

This chain joins TRBV6-2 or TRBV6-3 and TRBJ2-5, with 13 bases matching TRBD2. The CDR3 is 14 amino acids. Trimming removed 6 bases from V and 7 bases from J; junction bases left unmatched: 5. Germline-derived CDR1 and CDR2 are MNHEY and SVGEGT. The DNA for the CDR3 is TGTGCCAGCAGCAGACTAGCGGGGGGAGGGACCCAGTACTTC. Protein: CASSRLAGGGTQYF.

The sample holds one count of this clone. This sequence joins TRBV25-1 and TRBJ2-3; 9 nucleotides agree with TRBD2. Germline CDR1 reads MGHDK; CDR2 reads SYGVNS. The CDR3 length is 17 residues. The J segment lost 6 bases and the V segment lost 3 bases, leaving 13 bases of the junction unmatched. The DNA for the CDR3 is TGTGCCAGCAGTGATAGGATGGCGGGAGGGCCAGGTGATACGCAGTATTTT. It specifies CASSDRMAGGPGDTQYF.

This chain uses TRBV10-3 with TRBJ1-2; D ambiguous. The CDR3 consists of 14 residues. Germline loops: CDR1 ENHRY, CDR2 SYGVKD. Trimming removed 4 bases from V and 8 bases from J, with 17 bases in between. The CDR3: CAISAAGPFRGYTF. The CDR3 DNA sequence: TGTGCCATCAGTGCGGCAGGCCCCTTTAGAGGCTACACCTTC.

This chain joins TRBV7-2 and TRBJ1-2, with D hard to call. The CDR3 consists of 13 residues. Trimming left V 4 bases short and J 1 base short, with 7 bases between. The germline V gene has CDR1 SGHTA and CDR2 FQGNSA. The CDR3 region is CASSSPNNYGYTF. CDR3 sequence (DNA): TGTGCCAGCAGCTCCCCTAATAACTATGGCTACACCTTC.

This clone was detected only a few times. V is TRBV24-1 and J is TRBJ1-1; TRBD1 matches at 8 bases. Germline V lookup: CDR1 KGHDR, CDR2 SFDVKD. The CDR3 spans 18 residues. V shed 8 bases, J shed 3 bases, and the junction held 19 bases outside the gene matches. CDR3 protein: CATMGQVGDGYQDTEAFF. In DNA form, the CDR3 reads TGTGCCACCATGGGACAGGTTGGTGACGGCTATCAGGACACTGAAGCTTTCTTT.